This T cell receptor (beta chain) was profiled in a study of blood T cell repertoires in COVID-19. Profiled with immunoSEQ multiplex PCR; TCRdb holds only in-frame clones, not every one. The sample has under 150,000 clones, approximately 80% seen once. Source material: peripheral blood. The sequence was collected from a man in his 70s with acute or convalescent COVID-19.

The CDR3 coding sequence is TGTGCCAGCAGCGCCCTTAGACAGCTCTTCTACGAGCAGTACTTC. It is translated as CASSALRQLFYEQYF. The rearrangement links TRBV5-4 to TRBJ2-7, with a tentative D call TRBD1 (5 bases). Germline CDR1 SGHNT, CDR2 YYREEE (reference sequence). The V gene lost 4 bases and the J gene lost 3 bases, with 17 bases spanning the gap. CDR3 length: 15 amino acids.